Listed below are T cell receptor beta chains from one sample, sequenced in a study of blood T cell repertoires in COVID-19. Generated by immunoSEQ multiplex PCR, the TCRdb table keeps only in-frame clones and is missing some. The sample holds 300,000 to 350,000 clones, just under 90% seen once. What was sequenced was PBMCs or T cells enriched from blood (not recorded which). The source is a woman in her thirties who had recovered from COVID-19. Each CDR3 is given with its conserved first and last residue. D genes are given only for firm matches. Size is omitted from some rows. Given values are once, few, many or a class for expanded clones.

j_gene: TRBJ1-5
v_gene: TRBV4-3
d_gene: NA
abundance: NA
CDR3aa: CASSQDDGLQPQHF
CDR3nt: TGCGCCAGCAGCCAAGATGACGGGTTGCAGCCCCAGCATTTT

j_gene: TRBJ2-1
v_gene: TRBV2
d_gene: NA
abundance: NA
CDR3aa: CASTPRGKVNEQFF
CDR3nt: TGTGCCAGCACCCCGCGAGGAAAGGTCAATGAGCAGTTCTTC

j_gene: TRBJ1-5
v_gene: TRBV28
d_gene: NA
abundance: few
CDR3aa: CASSQQPQHF
CDR3nt: TGTGCCAGCAGTCAACAGCCCCAGCATTTT

j_gene: TRBJ1-1
v_gene: TRBV27
d_gene: TRBD1
abundance: NA
CDR3aa: CASSSAWDRENTEAFF
CDR3nt: TGTGCCAGCAGTTCGGCGTGGGACAGAGAGAACACTGAAGCTTTCTTT

j_gene: TRBJ1-1
v_gene: TRBV9
d_gene: TRBD1
abundance: NA
CDR3aa: CASDREGTEAFF
CDR3nt: TGTGCCAGCGACAGGGAAGGAACTGAAGCTTTCTTT

j_gene: TRBJ1-2
v_gene: TRBV19
d_gene: NA
abundance: NA
CDR3aa: CASSTGYGFYGYTF
CDR3nt: TGTGCCAGTAGCACAGGGTATGGGTTCTATGGCTACACCTTC

j_gene: TRBJ2-5
v_gene: TRBV3-1/TRBV3-2
d_gene: TRBD2
abundance: once
CDR3aa: CASKQAGGRETQYF
CDR3nt: TGTGCCAGCAAACAAGCGGGAGGGCGAGAGACCCAGTACTTC

j_gene: TRBJ2-2
v_gene: TRBV27
d_gene: NA
abundance: NA
CDR3aa: CASSSNRVAGELFF
CDR3nt: TGTGCCAGCAGTTCAAACAGGGTCGCCGGGGAGCTGTTTTTT

j_gene: TRBJ2-3
v_gene: TRBV11-3
d_gene: NA
abundance: NA
CDR3aa: CASSLESAGGDTQYF
CDR3nt: TGTGCCAGCAGCTTAGAATCGGCAGGGGGGGATACGCAGTATTTT

j_gene: TRBJ2-7
v_gene: TRBV14
d_gene: NA
abundance: NA
CDR3aa: CASSLTSDSASYEQYF
CDR3nt: TGTGCCAGCAGCTTAACGTCGGACAGCGCCTCCTACGAGCAGTACTTC

j_gene: TRBJ2-1
v_gene: TRBV10-1
d_gene: NA
abundance: few
CDR3aa: CASPEVGGEQFF
CDR3nt: TGCGCCAGTCCCGAGGTTGGGGGCGAGCAGTTCTTC

j_gene: TRBJ2-2
v_gene: TRBV27
d_gene: TRBD2
abundance: NA
CDR3aa: CASSPLAGGGGELFF
CDR3nt: TGTGCCAGCAGCCCCTTAGCGGGAGGCGGCGGGGAGCTGTTTTTT

j_gene: TRBJ1-5
v_gene: TRBV6-2/TRBV6-3
d_gene: NA
abundance: once
CDR3aa: CASSYAWGGADQPQHF
CDR3nt: TGTGCCAGCAGTTACGCGTGGGGAGGGGCGGATCAGCCCCAGCATTTT

j_gene: TRBJ1-2
v_gene: TRBV6-4
d_gene: NA
abundance: NA
CDR3aa: CASSETTVGGYTF
CDR3nt: TGTGCCAGCAGTGAGACGACAGTCGGGGGCTACACCTTC

j_gene: TRBJ1-1
v_gene: TRBV30
d_gene: TRBD1
abundance: NA
CDR3aa: CACPGQGARAFF
CDR3nt: TGTGCCTGTCCCGGACAGGGGGCAAGGGCTTTCTTT

j_gene: TRBJ2-3
v_gene: TRBV19
d_gene: TRBD2
abundance: NA
CDR3aa: CASRNGGADTQYF
CDR3nt: TGTGCCAGTAGAAACGGGGGGGCAGATACGCAGTATTTT

j_gene: TRBJ2-2
v_gene: TRBV7-3
d_gene: NA
abundance: NA
CDR3aa: CASSLFQGGELFF
CDR3nt: TGTGCCAGCAGCTTATTTCAGGGCGGGGAGCTGTTTTTT

j_gene: TRBJ2-7
v_gene: TRBV7-6
d_gene: TRBD1
abundance: NA
CDR3aa: CASSLERRQGFYEQYF
CDR3nt: TGTGCCAGCAGCTTAGAGCGGAGACAGGGTTTCTACGAGCAGTACTTC

j_gene: TRBJ1-2
v_gene: TRBV28
d_gene: NA
abundance: once
CDR3aa: CASRALYGYTF
CDR3nt: TGTGCCAGCAGGGCCCTCTATGGCTACACCTTC

j_gene: TRBJ1-2
v_gene: TRBV6-5
d_gene: NA
abundance: NA
CDR3aa: CASSYPPGDGYTF
CDR3nt: TGTGCCAGCAGTTACCCACCAGGGGATGGCTACACCTTC

j_gene: TRBJ2-4
v_gene: TRBV5-1
d_gene: NA
abundance: NA
CDR3aa: CASRPGDSRNIQYF
CDR3nt: TGCGCCAGCAGGCCCGGGGATAGCAGAAACATTCAGTACTTC

j_gene: TRBJ2-7
v_gene: TRBV7-8
d_gene: TRBD1
abundance: NA
CDR3aa: CASIDRGISYEQYF
CDR3nt: TGTGCCAGCATTGACAGGGGAATATCCTACGAGCAGTACTTC

j_gene: TRBJ1-4
v_gene: TRBV16
d_gene: TRBD1
abundance: NA
CDR3aa: CASSQTDRENEKLFF
CDR3nt: TGTGCCAGCAGCCAAACGGACAGGGAGAATGAAAAACTGTTTTTT

j_gene: TRBJ2-7
v_gene: TRBV7-2
d_gene: TRBD1
abundance: NA
CDR3aa: CASSTRQGYEQYF
CDR3nt: TGTGCCAGCAGCACAAGACAGGGCTACGAGCAGTACTTC

j_gene: TRBJ2-7
v_gene: TRBV6-1
d_gene: NA
abundance: NA
CDR3aa: CASSDGQNFVGEQYF
CDR3nt: TGTGCCAGCAGTGACGGACAGAACTTCGTCGGTGAGCAGTACTTC

j_gene: TRBJ1-3
v_gene: TRBV2
d_gene: NA
abundance: NA
CDR3aa: CASMEETGNTIYF
CDR3nt: TGTGCCAGCATGGAGGAAACTGGAAACACCATATATTTT

j_gene: TRBJ2-1
v_gene: TRBV11-2
d_gene: NA
abundance: NA
CDR3aa: CASSPWRRDGEQFF
CDR3nt: TGTGCCAGCAGCCCCTGGCGGAGGGATGGTGAGCAGTTCTTC

j_gene: TRBJ1-1
v_gene: TRBV23-1
d_gene: NA
abundance: NA
CDR3aa: CASSLCSGAVDTEAFF
CDR3nt: TGCGCCAGCAGTCTTTGCAGCGGGGCGGTGGACACTGAAGCTTTCTTT

j_gene: TRBJ2-7
v_gene: TRBV29-1
d_gene: NA
abundance: NA
CDR3aa: CSVLGLPYEQYF
CDR3nt: TGCAGCGTTCTGGGACTCCCCTACGAGCAGTACTTC

j_gene: TRBJ1-4
v_gene: TRBV5-1
d_gene: TRBD1
abundance: NA
CDR3aa: CASSLRGSTTNEKLFF
CDR3nt: TGCGCCAGCAGCCTCAGGGGGAGTACAACTAATGAAAAACTGTTTTTT

j_gene: TRBJ1-1
v_gene: TRBV7-6
d_gene: TRBD1
abundance: NA
CDR3aa: CASSQRQGQGFSKLKEAFF
CDR3nt: TGTGCCAGCAGCCAGCGTCAGGGACAGGGATTTTCGAAATTAAAAGAAGCTTTCTTT

j_gene: TRBJ2-5
v_gene: TRBV7-6
d_gene: NA
abundance: NA
CDR3aa: CASSLVSLGRDVGTQYF
CDR3nt: TGTGCCAGCAGCTTAGTTTCCCTCGGCAGGGATGTTGGGACCCAGTACTTC

j_gene: TRBJ2-1
v_gene: TRBV7-9
d_gene: TRBD2
abundance: NA
CDR3aa: CASSFQSGRAYNEQFF
CDR3nt: TGTGCCAGCAGCTTTCAAAGCGGGAGGGCCTACAATGAGCAGTTCTTC

j_gene: TRBJ1-1
v_gene: TRBV6-6
d_gene: TRBD1
abundance: NA
CDR3aa: CASSTRTGSSTEAFF
CDR3nt: TGTGCCAGCAGTACCAGGACAGGGAGTAGCACTGAAGCTTTCTTT

j_gene: TRBJ2-1
v_gene: TRBV10-3
d_gene: TRBD1
abundance: NA
CDR3aa: CAIKTLTGDNEQFF
CDR3nt: TGTGCCATCAAAACTCTGACAGGGGACAATGAGCAGTTCTTC

j_gene: TRBJ2-7
v_gene: TRBV29-1
d_gene: NA
abundance: NA
CDR3aa: CSVPGEGSYEQYF
CDR3nt: TGCAGCGTTCCAGGGGAGGGGTCCTACGAGCAGTACTTC

j_gene: TRBJ1-1
v_gene: TRBV4-1
d_gene: NA
abundance: NA
CDR3aa: CASSQRYSNPGNTEAFF
CDR3nt: TGCGCCAGCAGCCAAAGATACAGCAATCCAGGGAACACTGAAGCTTTCTTT

j_gene: TRBJ2-3
v_gene: TRBV5-1
d_gene: TRBD1
abundance: NA
CDR3aa: CASSLIRDRVGADTQYF
CDR3nt: TGCGCCAGCAGCTTAATACGCGACAGGGTAGGGGCAGATACGCAGTATTTT

j_gene: TRBJ2-1
v_gene: TRBV4-1
d_gene: TRBD1
abundance: NA
CDR3aa: CASSRRDRSSDEQFF
CDR3nt: TGCGCCAGCAGCCGACGGGACAGAAGCTCCGATGAGCAGTTCTTC

j_gene: TRBJ2-3
v_gene: TRBV5-4
d_gene: NA
abundance: NA
CDR3aa: CASSLGGAAADTQYF
CDR3nt: TGTGCCAGCAGCTTGGGAGGAGCCGCCGCAGATACGCAGTATTTT